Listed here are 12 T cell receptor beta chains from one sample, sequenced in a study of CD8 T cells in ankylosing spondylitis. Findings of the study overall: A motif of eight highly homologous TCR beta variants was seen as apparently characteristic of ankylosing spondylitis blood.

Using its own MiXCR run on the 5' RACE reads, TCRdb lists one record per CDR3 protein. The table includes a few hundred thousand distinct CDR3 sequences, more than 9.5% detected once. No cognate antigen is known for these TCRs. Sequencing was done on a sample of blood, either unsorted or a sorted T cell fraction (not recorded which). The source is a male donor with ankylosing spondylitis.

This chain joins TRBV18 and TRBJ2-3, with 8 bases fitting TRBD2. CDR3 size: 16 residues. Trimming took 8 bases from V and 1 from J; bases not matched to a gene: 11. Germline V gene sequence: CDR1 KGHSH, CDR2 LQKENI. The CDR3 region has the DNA TGTGCCAGCCCCCCGAGGCGGCGGGAGGGCACAGATACGCAGTATTTT. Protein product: CASPPRRREGTDTQYF.

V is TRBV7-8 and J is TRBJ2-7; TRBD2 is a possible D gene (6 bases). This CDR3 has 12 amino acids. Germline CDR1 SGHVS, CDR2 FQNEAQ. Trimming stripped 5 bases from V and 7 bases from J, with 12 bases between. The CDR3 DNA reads TGTGCCAGCAGCCCTACTAGCTGGGAGCAGTACTTC. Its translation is CASSPTSWEQYF.

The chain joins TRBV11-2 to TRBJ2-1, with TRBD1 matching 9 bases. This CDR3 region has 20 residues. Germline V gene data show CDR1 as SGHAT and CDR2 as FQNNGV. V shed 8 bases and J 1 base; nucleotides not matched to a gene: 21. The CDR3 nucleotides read TGTGCCAGCCTCGGAAGGGACAGGGAATCTGGAAGGGTTTCCTACAATGAGCAGTTCTTC. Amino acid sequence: CASLGRDRESGRVSYNEQFF.

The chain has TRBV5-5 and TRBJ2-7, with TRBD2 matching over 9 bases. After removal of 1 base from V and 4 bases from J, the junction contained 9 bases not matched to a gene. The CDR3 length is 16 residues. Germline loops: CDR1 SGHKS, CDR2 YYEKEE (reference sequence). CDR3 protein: CASSLTASGTVYEQYF. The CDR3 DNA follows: TGTGCCAGCAGCTTGACCGCTAGCGGGACGGTATACGAGCAGTACTTC.

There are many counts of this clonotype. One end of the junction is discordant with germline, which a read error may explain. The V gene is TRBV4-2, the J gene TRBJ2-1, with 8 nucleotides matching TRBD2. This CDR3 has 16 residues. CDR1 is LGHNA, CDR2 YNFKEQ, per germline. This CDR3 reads CASSQGSAGGNNGQFF. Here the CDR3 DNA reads TGTGCCAGCAGCCAAGGTTCGGCGGGGGGAAATAATGGGCAGTTCTTC.

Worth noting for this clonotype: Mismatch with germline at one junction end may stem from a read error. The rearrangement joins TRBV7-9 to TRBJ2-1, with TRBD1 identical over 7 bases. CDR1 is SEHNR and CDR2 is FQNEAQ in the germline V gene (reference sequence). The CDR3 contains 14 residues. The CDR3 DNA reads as TGTGCCAGCACCTTACTAAACAGGGGCAATGAGCAGTTCTTC. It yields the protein CASTLLNRGNEQFF.

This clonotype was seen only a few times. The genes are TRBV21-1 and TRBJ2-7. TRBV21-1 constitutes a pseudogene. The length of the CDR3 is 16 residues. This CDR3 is CASSKVCEGNSYEQYF. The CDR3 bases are TGTGCCAGCAGCAAAGTTTGTGAAGGGAACTCCTACGAGCAGTACTTC.

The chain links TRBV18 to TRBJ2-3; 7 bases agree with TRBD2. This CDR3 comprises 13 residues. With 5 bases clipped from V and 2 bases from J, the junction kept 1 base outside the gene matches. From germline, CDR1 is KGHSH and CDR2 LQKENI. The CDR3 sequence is CASSSGATDTQYF. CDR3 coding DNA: TGTGCCAGCTCAAGCGGGGCCACAGATACGCAGTATTTT.

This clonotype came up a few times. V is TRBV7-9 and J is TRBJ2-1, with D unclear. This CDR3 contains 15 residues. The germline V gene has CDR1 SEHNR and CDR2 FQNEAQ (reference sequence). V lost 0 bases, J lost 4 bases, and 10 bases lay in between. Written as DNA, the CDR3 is TGTGCCAGCAGCTTAGCGGGCACTAAGTACAATGAGCAGTTCTTC. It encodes CASSLAGTKYNEQFF.

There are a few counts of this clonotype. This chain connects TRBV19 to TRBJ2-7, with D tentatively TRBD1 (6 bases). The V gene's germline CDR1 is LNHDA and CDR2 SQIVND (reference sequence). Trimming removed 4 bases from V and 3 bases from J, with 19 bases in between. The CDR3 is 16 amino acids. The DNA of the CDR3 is TGTGCCAGTAGTAACTACGGACAGAAAACAATCTACGAGCAGTACTTC. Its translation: CASSNYGQKTIYEQYF.

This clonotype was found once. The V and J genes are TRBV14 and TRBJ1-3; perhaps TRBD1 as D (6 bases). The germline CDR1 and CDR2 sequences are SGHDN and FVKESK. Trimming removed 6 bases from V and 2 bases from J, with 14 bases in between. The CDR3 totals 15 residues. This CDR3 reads CASRPQGAAGNTIYF. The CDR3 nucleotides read TGTGCCAGCAGACCACAGGGAGCCGCTGGAAACACCATATATTTT. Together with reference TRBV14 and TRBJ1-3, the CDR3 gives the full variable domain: EAGVTQFPSHSVIEKGQTVTLRCDPISGHDNLYWYRRVMGKEIKFLLHFVKESKQDESGMPNNRFLAERTGGTYSTLKVQPAELEDSGVYFCASRPQGAAGNTIYFGEGSWLTVV.

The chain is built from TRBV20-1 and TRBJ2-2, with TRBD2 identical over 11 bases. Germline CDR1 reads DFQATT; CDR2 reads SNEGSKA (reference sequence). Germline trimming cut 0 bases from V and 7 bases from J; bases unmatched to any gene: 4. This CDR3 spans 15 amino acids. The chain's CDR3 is CSAREGLAGGGELFF. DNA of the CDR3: TGCAGTGCTAGAGAGGGGCTAGCGGGAGGCGGGGAGCTGTTTTTT.